A selection of T cell receptor beta chains follows, all from one sample in a study of PD-1 blockade in classical Hodgkin lymphoma. TCRdb's table, derived via immunoSEQ multiplex PCR, lists solely in-frame clones and lacks some. The sample shows approximately 24,000 clones, around 80% of them seen only once. Sample: peripheral blood mononuclear cells (PBMCs), taken before the fourth cycle of nivolumab. These TCRs come from a human donor with classical Hodgkin lymphoma. The CDR3 runs from the conserved cysteine through the conserved F or W. Each record gives: CDR3 protein, V gene, D gene, J gene. The D gene is left open where the match is weak.

cdr3_aa: CASSLLLLQSYNEQFF
v_call: TRBV28
d_call: .
j_call: TRBJ2-1

cdr3_aa: CASSRNDRGRTEAFF
v_call: TRBV4-3
d_call: TRBD1
j_call: TRBJ1-1

cdr3_aa: CASSPSGGSYNEQFF
v_call: TRBV4-1
d_call: TRBD2
j_call: TRBJ2-1

cdr3_aa: CASSTDSRDLTGYEQYF
v_call: TRBV2
d_call: .
j_call: TRBJ2-7

cdr3_aa: CASSAGQGALPLHF
v_call: TRBV7-9
d_call: TRBD1
j_call: TRBJ1-6

cdr3_aa: CASSPLGRQGGYEQYF
v_call: TRBV19
d_call: TRBD1
j_call: TRBJ2-7

cdr3_aa: CASSQEIYQPQHF
v_call: TRBV4-3
d_call: .
j_call: TRBJ1-5

cdr3_aa: CASSPTGNSGYTF
v_call: TRBV10-2
d_call: .
j_call: TRBJ1-2

cdr3_aa: CASRGGGKPGELFF
v_call: TRBV5-4
d_call: TRBD2
j_call: TRBJ2-2

cdr3_aa: CASSPTPGRGEKLFF
v_call: TRBV5-6
d_call: .
j_call: TRBJ1-4

cdr3_aa: CASSLAGGYSGHEQYF
v_call: TRBV28
d_call: TRBD1
j_call: TRBJ2-7

cdr3_aa: CAISDPSTGRGLNSPLHF
v_call: TRBV10-3
d_call: TRBD1
j_call: TRBJ1-6

cdr3_aa: CASSDSGGTEAFF
v_call: TRBV10-2
d_call: TRBD1
j_call: TRBJ1-1

cdr3_aa: CATRQGGRNTEAFF
v_call: TRBV15
d_call: TRBD1
j_call: TRBJ1-1

cdr3_aa: CASSLTKLGELFF
v_call: TRBV5-4
d_call: .
j_call: TRBJ2-2

cdr3_aa: CASSIDPKGEQFF
v_call: TRBV19
d_call: .
j_call: TRBJ2-1

cdr3_aa: CASSIGRRKGMNTEAFF
v_call: TRBV19
d_call: .
j_call: TRBJ1-1

cdr3_aa: CASSSWGLLGNQPQHF
v_call: TRBV19
d_call: .
j_call: TRBJ1-5

cdr3_aa: CASSFGTWGQSSNEQFF
v_call: TRBV5-1
d_call: TRBD1
j_call: TRBJ2-1

cdr3_aa: CASSYTAGTGAFF
v_call: TRBV2
d_call: .
j_call: TRBJ1-1

cdr3_aa: CASSTGASYEQYF
v_call: TRBV27
d_call: TRBD1
j_call: TRBJ2-7

cdr3_aa: CASGSDRGLYEQYF
v_call: TRBV12-5
d_call: TRBD1
j_call: TRBJ2-7

cdr3_aa: CASSRGGSSYEQYF
v_call: TRBV7-3
d_call: .
j_call: TRBJ2-7

cdr3_aa: CASSLSLESSYEQYF
v_call: TRBV7-2
d_call: .
j_call: TRBJ2-7

cdr3_aa: CASSTPGGGYNQPQHF
v_call: TRBV19
d_call: .
j_call: TRBJ1-5

cdr3_aa: CASSSGTGPNTEAFF
v_call: TRBV23-1
d_call: TRBD1
j_call: TRBJ1-1

cdr3_aa: CASSTGWDGYTF
v_call: TRBV6-5
d_call: .
j_call: TRBJ1-2

cdr3_aa: CASKGTGREQYF
v_call: TRBV27
d_call: TRBD1
j_call: TRBJ2-7

cdr3_aa: CASSQFDNRDTGELFF
v_call: TRBV14
d_call: .
j_call: TRBJ2-2

cdr3_aa: CASSLDAGNYGYTF
v_call: TRBV7-2
d_call: .
j_call: TRBJ1-2

cdr3_aa: CSAPQETQYF
v_call: TRBV20-1
d_call: .
j_call: TRBJ2-5

cdr3_aa: CASSSGYTEAFF
v_call: TRBV7-9
d_call: .
j_call: TRBJ1-1

cdr3_aa: CASSSTMIGKEQYF
v_call: TRBV7-8
d_call: .
j_call: TRBJ2-7

cdr3_aa: CASSLGGGVGATNEKLFF
v_call: TRBV28
d_call: .
j_call: TRBJ1-4

cdr3_aa: CASSFLTGGGTQYF
v_call: TRBV28
d_call: TRBD1
j_call: TRBJ2-5

cdr3_aa: CASSTWAPYQETQYF
v_call: TRBV5-6
d_call: .
j_call: TRBJ2-5

cdr3_aa: CAGKLGSGSVGEQFF
v_call: TRBV2
d_call: TRBD2
j_call: TRBJ2-1